The clone carrying this T cell receptor beta chain was observed once. The data stem from a study of blood T cell repertoires in COVID-19. For the study at large: Specimens from acute and convalescent COVID-19 originated in the United States, Italy and Spain. From T cells, B-cell-depleted T cells, or PBMCs came the material, which was cDNA or gDNA.

Under the authors' procedure: It was from reference gene primer amplification that nucleated cell counts were estimated. Only in-frame clones appear in the TCRdb table, and some are missing; sequencing was by immunoSEQ multiplex PCR. The V and J calls and the clone size are those of that table, but D and trimming were determined from the DNA. The sample lists 250,000 to 300,000 clones; around 90% were seen once. This CDR3 spans 12 amino acids. The germline gives CDR1 MDHEN, CDR2 SYDVKM. Trimming left V 10 bases short and J 7 bases short, with 14 bases between. The sample comprised peripheral blood. This receptor was identified in a woman aged 70-85 years with COVID-19, enrolled during active disease. The rearrangement uses TRBV28 and TRBJ2-1; no clear D. The CDR3 spells CATLGSSNEQFF. As DNA, the CDR3 is TGTGCCACCCTCGGGTCATCGAATGAGCAGTTCTTC.